In its sample, the clone carrying this T cell receptor (beta chain) was seen a few times. Deletions cut 8 bases from V and 5 bases from J, with 16 bases between. Germline V gene sequence: CDR1 SGHTA, CDR2 FQGNSA. The CDR3 runs to 13 residues. The data were obtained in a study of cytotoxic CD8 clonotypes in ibrutinib-treated CLL. For the study at large: Partial responses totalled approximately 24 and complete responses 2; after median around six years, 14 remained remitted and about 12 progressed.

Sequencing sought depths of 1 in 200,000 to 1 in 1 million T cells. Generated by immunoSEQ multiplex PCR, the TCRdb table keeps only in-frame clones and is missing some. The sample includes fewer than 400,000 clones, roughly 70% seen only once; the top ten take roughly 6.3%. TCR beta libraries used about 1.8 micrograms of DNA from cryopreserved PBMCs. This sequence originates from a human donor with chronic lymphocytic leukemia. This chain uses TRBV7-2 with TRBJ2-7, with D perhaps matching TRBD1 (6 bases). The sequences come from PBMCs, collected after 36 months of ibrutinib treatment. The CDR3 DNA follows: TGTGCCAGCGGGGGCGGTACGACGAACGAGCAGTACTTC. It specifies CASGGGTTNEQYF.